This T cell receptor beta chain was recovered during a study of CD8+CD57+ T cells in acquired aplastic anemia. Study summary: CD4+ and CD8+ cells, once sorted, gave DNA averaging approximately 3.3 ug. For CD4+ cells, healthy donors had an average of roughly 11 million reads. General study points: Controls did not differ significantly from patients in CD8+ Simpson's diversity. Over 25 CD8+ CDR3 sequences occurred in both the patients and the controls.

This clonotype was detected many times. Its target is not known. The CDR3 contains 13 residues. V lost 5 bases and J lost 1, with 8 bases in between. CDR1 KGHSH and CDR2 LQKENI come from the germline V gene. Genomic DNA, the template, was used for profiling of the TCR beta VDJ and CDR3. TCRdb recomputed calls from the reads with MiXCR, one row per CDR3 protein. The sample lists a few hundred thousand distinct CDR3 sequences; over 60% were seen once. This TCR was recovered from a human donor in good health. The specimen was sorted CD4+, CD8+, or CD8+CD57+ T cells (not recorded which) from PBMCs. This chain links TRBV18 with TRBJ1-2, with D possibly being TRBD1 (6 bases). The DNA for the CDR3 is TGTGCCAGCTCAGAGGACAGTAACTATGGCTACACCTTC. Translation: CASSEDSNYGYTF.